Below are 26 T cell receptor beta chains sequenced from a single sample in a study of OX40 agonist ivuxolimab in advanced cancers. Repertoires were generated with immunoSEQ multiplex PCR, while TCRdb's copy carries only in-frame clones and drops some. The sample lists 50,000 to 70,000 clones, nearly 95% occurring once. Sequenced here: CD4+ or CD8+ T cells sorted from blood, sampled in a trial of the OX40 agonist ivuxolimab. These receptors all stem from an adult with an advanced solid tumor such as melanoma, head and neck, liver or kidney cancer.

This clone showed up just once. The chain recombines TRBV4-3 with TRBJ2-7, with TRBD2 identical over 9 bases. The V gene end was trimmed by 4 bases and the J gene end by 4 bases; junction bases not matched to a gene: 11. The CDR3 sequence is 16 residues long. Per germline, CDR1 LGHNA and CDR2 YSLEER. In nucleotides, the CDR3 is TGCGCCAGCAGCCCCTCCTTTGGGACTAGCAAGTACGAGCAGTACTTC. Amino acid sequence: CASSPSFGTSKYEQYF.

This chain connects TRBV20-1 to TRBJ2-5; D not resolved. The CDR3 spans 9 residues. CDR1 is DFQATT, CDR2 SNEGSKA, per germline (reference sequence). Here the CDR3 reads CSLGGTQYF. The CDR3 DNA follows: TGCAGCCTCGGTGGGACCCAGTACTTC.

This chain links TRBV5-1 with TRBJ1-2, with a possible D match to TRBD1 (5 bases). CDR1 is SGHRS, CDR2 YFSETQ, per germline. CDR3 size: 12 residues. Trimming shortened V by 4 bases and J by 4 bases, and 8 bases separated the two germline ends. The CDR3 DNA sequence: TGCGCCAGCAGCGGGGGGACCTATGGCTACACCTTC. This encodes CASSGGTYGYTF.

This clone was seen just once. The V and J genes are TRBV7-6 and TRBJ1-1, with no clear D. This CDR3 has 17 amino acids. V was trimmed by 5 bases and J by 3 bases, leaving 22 bases between them. CDR1 is SGHVS, CDR2 FNYEAQ, per germline. The CDR3 DNA follows: TGTGCCAGCAGCCCATCCCCCGCTGGTCAGAGGGACACTGAAGCTTTCTTT. Amino acid sequence: CASSPSPAGQRDTEAFF.

The chain is built from TRBV7-9 and TRBJ2-7, with 7 bases identical to TRBD1. The V gene end was trimmed by 1 base and the J gene end by 2 bases; junction bases not matched to a gene: 5. This CDR3 is 15 amino acids long. Per the germline V gene, CDR1 is SEHNR and CDR2 is FQNEAQ (reference sequence). CDR3 bases: TGTGCCAGCAGCTTAGAATCGGGGACAGCCTACGAGCAGTACTTC. Amino acids: CASSLESGTAYEQYF. Full variable domain (outside the CDR3, taken from reference TRBV7-9 and TRBJ2-7): DTGVSQNPRHKITKRGQNVTFRCDPISEHNRLYWYRQTLGQGPEFLTYFQNEAQLEKSRLLSDRFSAERPKGSFSTLEIQRTEQGDSAMYLCASSLESGTAYEQYFGPGTRLTVT.

As regards this clone: Since no conserved phenylalanine or tryptophan closes the CDR3, a read error is the likely cause. The rearrangement uses TRBV7-9 and TRBJ1-2; D unclear. The CDR3 is made up of 9 amino acids. Germline V CDR1 and CDR2: SEHNR, FQNEAQ (reference sequence). V gave up 8 bases and J gave up 8 bases, with 6 bases separating them. The CDR3 reads CASGVGYTL. In nucleotides, the CDR3 is TGTGCCAGCGGCGTCGGCTACACCCTC.

J is TRBJ2-1 and V is TRBV19, with a possible D match to TRBD2 (6 bases). The CDR3 extends over 12 amino acids. Between the trimmed V and J ends, which lost 5 bases and 9 bases, there was a span of 11 bases. CDR1 and CDR2 (germline): LNHDA, SQIVND (reference sequence). CDR3 coding DNA: TGTGCCAGTAGTCCGGGAGTGTTTGAGCAGTTCTTC. Translating gives CASSPGVFEQFF.

V gene TRBV27 combines with J gene TRBJ1-1; 8 nucleotides agree with TRBD1. CDR1 is MNHEY and CDR2 is SMNVEV in the germline V gene (reference sequence). V shed 6 bases and J 0 bases; nucleotides not matched to a gene: 3. The CDR3 spans 14 residues. The CDR3 here is CASRTGVMNTEAFF. The CDR3 bases are TGTGCCAGCAGGACAGGGGTAATGAACACTGAAGCTTTCTTT.

The chain uses TRBV9 and TRBJ2-6; D uncertain. CDR1 and CDR2 (germline): SGDLS, YYNGEE. The CDR3 runs to 17 residues. With 7 bases removed from V and 0 bases from J, the gap between germline ends came to 17 bases. For the CDR3, the DNA is TGTGCCAGCGCCTTGACTCCATCCCTCTCTGGGGCCAACGTCCTGACTTTC. It codes for CASALTPSLSGANVLTF.

V is TRBV5-8 and J is TRBJ1-5; no reliable D call. V was trimmed by 2 bases and J by 7 bases, leaving 7 bases between them. CDR1 and CDR2 (germline): SGHTS, YDEGEE. The CDR3 has 12 amino acids. Here the CDR3 reads CASSFLRQPQHF. The CDR3 coding sequence is TGTGCCAGCAGCTTTCTAAGGCAGCCCCAGCATTTT.

This rearrangement joins TRBV6-6 to TRBJ2-3; 11 bases map to TRBD2. The germline V gene encodes CDR1 MNHNY and CDR2 SVGAGI (reference sequence). Losses at the gene ends were 6 bases for V and 5 bases for J; bases not matched to a gene: 7. The CDR3 totals 15 residues. Here the CDR3 DNA reads TGTGCCAGCAGGACACTAGCGGGAGTTGAAGATACGCAGTATTTT. Protein: CASRTLAGVEDTQYF.

This chain links TRBV9 with TRBJ2-1; D is perhaps TRBD2 (5 bases). Trimming took off 2 bases at V and 0 bases at J, with 12 bases between the two ends. This CDR3 has 16 residues. Germline values: CDR1 SGDLS, CDR2 YYNGEE. The CDR3 DNA reads TGTGCCAGCAGCGTGGGGAGCGAGCCCTCCTACAATGAGCAGTTCTTC. Translated, it gives CASSVGSEPSYNEQFF. The variable domain in full, completed from reference TRBV9 and TRBJ2-1, reads DSGVTQTPKHLITATGQRVTLRCSPRSGDLSVYWYQQSLDQGLQFLIQYYNGEERAKGNILERFSAQQFPDLHSELNLSSLELGDSALYFCASSVGSEPSYNEQFFGPGTRLTVL.

The chain carries TRBV9 and TRBJ1-2; 8 bases fit TRBD1. Germline V gene lookup returns CDR1 SGDLS and CDR2 YYNGEE. The trim removed 1 base at V and 8 bases at J, leaving 10 bases unmatched. The CDR3 consists of 15 residues. CDR3 nucleotides: TGTGCCAGCAGCGTACAGGGGGCGGGTAAAGAAGGCTACACCTTC. This translates into CASSVQGAGKEGYTF.

V is TRBV11-2 and J is TRBJ2-2; a weak D match, TRBD2 (5 bases). Germline V gives CDR1 SGHAT, CDR2 FQNNGV. V was trimmed by 8 bases and J by 0 bases, leaving 7 bases between them. The CDR3 has 13 residues. CDR3 protein: CASPGANTGELFF. The CDR3 DNA reads TGTGCCAGCCCCGGGGCGAACACCGGGGAGCTGTTTTTT.

CDR3 protein: CASRVSNRANYGYTF. The CDR3 coding sequence is TGCGCCAGCAGGGTCTCCAACCGAGCTAACTATGGCTACACCTTC. The V and J genes are TRBV4-3 and TRBJ1-2, with D uncertain. Germline CDR1 and CDR2: LGHNA and YSLEER. With 6 bases removed from V and 0 bases from J, the gap between germline ends came to 14 bases. This CDR3 has 15 amino acids.

The chain has TRBV27 and TRBJ1-2; the D is unclear. Germline values: CDR1 MNHEY, CDR2 SMNVEV (reference sequence). The V gene lost 4 bases and the J gene lost 4 bases, with 16 bases spanning the gap. The CDR3 is made up of 15 amino acids. The chain's CDR3 is CASSSSSVWVYGYTF. CDR3 DNA: TGTGCCAGCAGTTCCAGCTCCGTCTGGGTCTATGGCTACACCTTC.

V is TRBV10-3 and J is TRBJ1-4; the match to TRBD1 covers 8 bases. The CDR3 is 15 residues long. Germline loops: CDR1 ENHRY, CDR2 SYGVKD. The V gene end was trimmed by 6 bases and the J gene end by 5 bases; junction bases not matched to a gene: 8. Here the CDR3 DNA reads TGTGCCATCAGGGGGGGGACAGGCCCCAATGAAAAACTGTTTTTT. It is translated as CAIRGGTGPNEKLFF.

The chain is built from TRBV19 and TRBJ2-7; tentatively, D is TRBD1 (5 bases). The CDR3 is 13 amino acids. Trimming cost V 3 bases and J 1 base, with 7 bases left between them. CDR1 and CDR2 (germline): LNHDA, SQIVND (reference sequence). The CDR3 nucleotides are TGTGCCAGTAGTATTACAGGTTCCTACGAGCAGTACTTC. Amino acid sequence: CASSITGSYEQYF.

The rearrangement uses TRBV28 and TRBJ1-4, with D hard to call. Germline CDR1 reads MDHEN; CDR2 reads SYDVKM. The CDR3 spans 16 residues. V shed 5 bases and J shed 8 bases, with 21 bases lying between them. The CDR3 sequence: CASSDQGRSEGEKLFF. CDR3 nucleotides: TGTGCCAGCAGTGACCAAGGACGCTCAGAAGGGGAAAAACTGTTTTTT.

The chain employs TRBV6-6 and TRBJ2-7; 7 bases are shared with TRBD1. Losses at the gene ends were 7 bases for V and 4 bases for J; bases not matched to a gene: 16. Germline CDR1 MNHNY, CDR2 SVGAGI (reference sequence). The CDR3 loop spans 16 amino acids. DNA of the CDR3: TGTGCCAGCATCCTTCGTCCCGGGACAGACCGATACGAGCAGTACTTC. Its translation: CASILRPGTDRYEQYF.

The chain is built from TRBV6-5 and TRBJ2-2; D gene ambiguous. Germline assignment: CDR1 MNHEY and CDR2 SVGAGI. This CDR3 contains 14 residues. The V end was cut by 0 bases, the J end by 6 bases, with 8 bases between. CDR3 sequence reads: CASSYSRQAGELFF. DNA of the CDR3: TGTGCCAGCAGTTACTCCCGTCAGGCCGGGGAGCTGTTTTTT.

V is TRBV29-1 and J is TRBJ1-2, with D hard to call. V lost 7 bases and J lost 5, with 29 bases in between. The CDR3 runs 17 residues. Germline values: CDR1 SQVTM, CDR2 ANQGSEA. The CDR3 loop is CSAPLHGETMTLYGYTF. In DNA form, the CDR3 reads TGCAGCGCACCTTTACACGGGGAAACCATGACTCTTTATGGCTACACCTTC.

The chain couples TRBV4-3 to TRBJ2-3; D not certain. CDR1 and CDR2 (germline): LGHNA, YSLEER. This CDR3 contains 15 residues. V was trimmed by 0 bases and J by 2 bases, leaving 9 bases between them. This CDR3 reads CASSQDLYPTDTQYF. Written as DNA, the CDR3 is TGCGCCAGCAGCCAAGATCTTTACCCCACAGATACGCAGTATTTT.

This chain joins TRBV28 and TRBJ2-3, with D perhaps TRBD1 or TRBD2 (5 bases each). The CDR3 consists of 16 residues. Trimming took off 3 bases at V and 9 bases at J, with 22 bases between the two ends. The germline V gene has CDR1 MDHEN and CDR2 SYDVKM. In nucleotides, the CDR3 is TGTGCCAGCAGTTTGGGCCGAGCACCCCCGAGGGGAACGCAGTATTTT. Translation gives CASSLGRAPPRGTQYF.

The rearrangement links TRBV2 to TRBJ2-1; no clear D gene. CDR1 and CDR2 from the germline V gene are SNHLY and FYNNEI. The CDR3 spans 13 residues. V lost 1 base, J lost 10 bases, and 11 bases lay in between. The CDR3 loop is CASSEGAFGEQFF. In DNA, the CDR3 is TGTGCCAGCAGTGAAGGAGCATTCGGGGAGCAGTTCTTC.

The sample holds one count of this clone. CDR3 nucleotide sequence: TGTGCCAGTATTAACGGTCCCAGGAACACCGGGGAGCTGTTTTTT. Residues: CASINGPRNTGELFF. The V and J genes are TRBV19 and TRBJ2-2; D is uncertain. V was shortened by 7 bases and J by 1 base, with 13 bases between the two germline ends. CDR3 size: 15 residues. Germline CDR1 is LNHDA and CDR2 is SQIVND (reference sequence).